These 5 T cell receptor beta chains originate from one sample sequenced in a study of beta chain features in type 1 diabetes. General observations from the study: Moderate but significant shortening of TCRB CDR3s was recorded in all four CD4+ subsets from Type 1 diabetes patients.

The whole isolated RNA underwent reverse transcription, so sequencing captured expressed TCRB transcripts. The protocol was immunoSEQ multiplex PCR, while the TCRdb copy is restricted to in-frame clones and leaves out a portion. The repertoire holds a few hundred thousand clones, with over 10% as singletons. Their cognate antigens are unknown. Sequencing was done on a sample of naive CD4+ T cells from blood. The receptors shown here come from a woman aged 18-29 years with type 1 diabetes.

This clone has just a few counts. The chain employs TRBV9 and TRBJ2-7; 11 nucleotides align to TRBD2. The length of the CDR3 is 15 residues. Germline V gene data show CDR1 as SGDLS and CDR2 as YYNGEE. V shed 2 bases, J shed 5 bases, and the junction held 6 bases outside the gene matches. CDR3 nucleotides: TGTGCCAGCAGCGTCGGGACTAGCGGACCTAACGAGCAGTACTTC. Residues: CASSVGTSGPNEQYF.

The chain combines TRBV5-5 with TRBJ2-5; 7 bases agree with TRBD2. V was clipped by 4 bases and J by 5 bases; unmatched bases: 5. CDR1 is SGHKS, CDR2 YYEKEE, per germline (reference sequence). The CDR3 runs 13 residues. The CDR3 protein is CASSGRERETQYF. CDR3 coding DNA: TGTGCCAGCAGCGGGCGGGAGCGGGAGACCCAGTACTTC.

This clone was seen a handful of times. The chain links TRBV19 to TRBJ2-6; D gene uncertain. Germline V gives CDR1 LNHDA, CDR2 SQIVND (reference sequence). Trimming pared 7 bases from V and 1 base from J, leaving 5 bases between. This CDR3 has 13 amino acids. CDR3 nucleotide sequence: TGTGCCAGTACCAGGTCTGGGGCCAACGTCCTGACTTTC. It encodes CASTRSGANVLTF. The full variable domain, its missing parts supplied by reference TRBV19 and TRBJ2-6, is DGGITQSPKYLFRKEGQNVTLSCEQNLNHDAMYWYRQDPGQGLRLIYYSQIVNDFQKGDIAEGYSVSREKKESFPLTVTSAQKNPTAFYLCASTRSGANVLTFGAGSRLTVL.

The chain couples TRBV4-3 to TRBJ2-1, with 11 bases identical to TRBD2. Germline assignment: CDR1 LGHNA and CDR2 YSLEER. This CDR3 contains 19 residues. V gave up 0 bases and J gave up 1 base; unmatched junction bases: 8. CDR3 coding DNA: TGCGCCAGCAGCCAAGATACCCTAGCGGGGGGCCAATCCTACAATGAGCAGTTCTTC. This encodes CASSQDTLAGGQSYNEQFF.

This clone was seen more than once but under ten times. The rearrangement uses TRBV29-1 and TRBJ2-7, with D hard to call. Germline V gives CDR1 SQVTM, CDR2 ANQGSEA. V shed 4 bases and J shed 0 bases, with 16 bases lying between them. This CDR3 spans 15 amino acids. In nucleotides, the CDR3 is TGCAGCGTTGGGCTAATCAGGTTCCCCTCCTACGAGCAGTACTTC. It translates to CSVGLIRFPSYEQYF.